The rows below give T cell receptor beta chains drawn from one sample of a study of T cells after yellow fever vaccination. Each CDR3 protein is one row after TCRdb ran MiXCR on the 5' RACE reads. Of hundreds of thousands of distinct CDR3 sequences listed, 18% are singletons. This specimen was PBMCs, taken before the yellow fever booster vaccination. The source of these receptors is a man younger than 35 who received the YFV17D yellow fever vaccine. Both conserved end residues are part of each CDR3. A D gene is named only where the DNA matches it firmly. The size field is filled for only some rows; it gives once, few, many or a size class.

v_call: TRBV12-3/TRBV12-4
clone_size: .
d_call: .
j_call: TRBJ1-5
cdr3_aa: CASRLGGGNQPQHF
cdr3_nt: TGTGCCAGCAGGCTCGGGGGAGGCAATCAGCCCCAGCATTTT

v_call: TRBV5-1
clone_size: few
d_call: .
j_call: TRBJ2-7
cdr3_aa: CASSLGRPRYEQYF
cdr3_nt: TGCGCCAGCAGCTTGGGGCGACCTCGATACGAGCAGTACTTC

v_call: TRBV18
clone_size: .
d_call: .
j_call: TRBJ1-4
cdr3_aa: CASSTTANEKLFF
cdr3_nt: TGTGCCAGCTCAACGACAGCTAATGAAAAACTGTTTTTT

v_call: TRBV20-1
clone_size: .
d_call: TRBD2
j_call: TRBJ2-5
cdr3_aa: CSARDAGGWGETQYF
cdr3_nt: TGCAGTGCTAGAGATGCCGGGGGGTGGGGAGAGACCCAGTACTTC

v_call: TRBV15
clone_size: few
d_call: TRBD1
j_call: TRBJ2-3
cdr3_aa: CATSSGRDRGADTQYF
cdr3_nt: TGTGCCACCAGCAGTGGCCGGGACAGGGGAGCAGATACGCAGTATTTT

v_call: TRBV12-3/TRBV12-4
clone_size: many
d_call: TRBD1
j_call: TRBJ1-2
cdr3_aa: CASTGGAGWDYGYTF
cdr3_nt: TGTGCCAGCACAGGGGGGGCAGGCTGGGACTATGGCTACACCTTC

v_call: TRBV7-6
clone_size: .
d_call: TRBD2
j_call: TRBJ2-3
cdr3_aa: CASSLAATSGTDTQYF
cdr3_nt: TGTGCCAGCAGCTTAGCAGCGACTAGCGGCACAGATACGCAGTATTTT

v_call: TRBV5-1
clone_size: few
d_call: TRBD1
j_call: TRBJ1-1
cdr3_aa: CASGNQGGDEAFF
cdr3_nt: TGCGCCAGCGGCAACCAGGGGGGAGATGAAGCTTTCTTT

v_call: TRBV6-5
clone_size: few
d_call: TRBD1
j_call: TRBJ2-1
cdr3_aa: CASSPDRGPGDEQFF
cdr3_nt: TGTGCCAGCAGCCCTGACAGGGGGCCGGGCGATGAGCAGTTCTTC

v_call: TRBV6-6
clone_size: .
d_call: TRBD1
j_call: TRBJ1-3
cdr3_aa: CASSHRGLSGNTIYF
cdr3_nt: TGTGCCAGCAGCCACAGGGGCCTCTCTGGAAACACCATATATTTT

v_call: TRBV4-2
clone_size: many
d_call: .
j_call: TRBJ1-4
cdr3_aa: CASSRPNEKLFF
cdr3_nt: TGTGCCAGCAGCCGACCTAATGAAAAACTGTTTTTT

v_call: TRBV6-1
clone_size: few
d_call: TRBD2
j_call: TRBJ2-3
cdr3_aa: CASMEAASGVYSVTQYF
cdr3_nt: TGTGCCAGCATGGAAGCGGCTAGCGGGGTGTATAGTGTTACGCAGTATTTT

v_call: TRBV20-1
clone_size: .
d_call: .
j_call: TRBJ1-5
cdr3_aa: CSALHPGGSNQPQHF
cdr3_nt: TGCAGTGCGTTGCATCCGGGGGGCTCCAATCAGCCCCAGCATTTT

v_call: TRBV14
clone_size: few
d_call: .
j_call: TRBJ2-5
cdr3_aa: CASSQLTGRQETQYF
cdr3_nt: TGTGCCAGCAGCCAATTAACAGGGCGTCAAGAGACCCAGTACTTC

v_call: TRBV28
clone_size: .
d_call: .
j_call: TRBJ1-1
cdr3_aa: CASSFSDVRGAFF
cdr3_nt: TGTGCCAGCAGTTTCTCAGATGTCCGGGGGGCTTTCTTT

v_call: TRBV6-5
clone_size: .
d_call: .
j_call: TRBJ2-1
cdr3_aa: CASSTGLVNNEQFF
cdr3_nt: TGTGCCAGCAGTACGGGACTGGTTAACAATGAGCAGTTCTTC

v_call: TRBV9
clone_size: many
d_call: .
j_call: TRBJ2-1
cdr3_aa: CASSVGEQFF
cdr3_nt: TGTGCCAGCAGCGTAGGTGAGCAGTTCTTC

v_call: TRBV7-9
clone_size: .
d_call: TRBD2
j_call: TRBJ2-1
cdr3_aa: CASRPPSGGGYNEQFF
cdr3_nt: TGTGCCAGCAGACCACCTAGCGGGGGGGGCTACAATGAGCAGTTCTTC

v_call: TRBV12-3/TRBV12-4
clone_size: many
d_call: .
j_call: TRBJ2-3
cdr3_aa: CASSSRGADTQYF
cdr3_nt: TGTGCCAGCAGCTCGAGGGGCGCAGATACGCAGTATTTT

v_call: TRBV9
clone_size: .
d_call: .
j_call: TRBJ1-2
cdr3_aa: CASSPRPTGNYGYTF
cdr3_nt: TGTGCCAGCAGCCCACGCCCGACTGGGAACTATGGCTACACCTTC

v_call: TRBV15
clone_size: .
d_call: TRBD1
j_call: TRBJ2-5
cdr3_aa: CATSRVNRGRQETQYF
cdr3_nt: TGTGCCACCAGCAGAGTAAACAGGGGGCGCCAAGAGACCCAGTACTTC

v_call: TRBV18
clone_size: .
d_call: TRBD1
j_call: TRBJ1-1
cdr3_aa: CASSPWTGVNTEAFF
cdr3_nt: TGTGCCAGCTCACCTTGGACAGGGGTGAACACTGAAGCTTTCTTT

v_call: TRBV20-1
clone_size: .
d_call: TRBD1
j_call: TRBJ2-2
cdr3_aa: CSARDPGGQGSDTGELFF
cdr3_nt: TGCAGTGCTAGAGATCCGGGGGGACAGGGGTCGGACACCGGGGAGCTGTTTTTT

v_call: TRBV5-1
clone_size: .
d_call: TRBD2
j_call: TRBJ2-1
cdr3_aa: CASRGEGLNEQFF
cdr3_nt: TGCGCCAGCAGGGGGGAGGGGTTGAATGAGCAGTTCTTC

v_call: TRBV7-8
clone_size: .
d_call: .
j_call: TRBJ2-5
cdr3_aa: CATSYRVWETQYF
cdr3_nt: TGTGCCACCAGTTACAGGGTATGGGAGACCCAGTACTTC

v_call: TRBV6-6
clone_size: .
d_call: .
j_call: TRBJ1-1
cdr3_aa: CASTFGRNYMNTEAFF
cdr3_nt: TGTGCCAGCACCTTCGGACGGAATTACATGAACACTGAAGCTTTCTTT

v_call: TRBV27
clone_size: .
d_call: .
j_call: TRBJ2-3
cdr3_aa: CASSVTENTDTQYF
cdr3_nt: TGTGCCAGCAGTGTGACAGAAAACACAGATACGCAGTATTTT

v_call: TRBV6-2/TRBV6-3
clone_size: few
d_call: .
j_call: TRBJ2-5
cdr3_aa: CASRGFARGEETQYF
cdr3_nt: TGTGCCAGCAGAGGCTTCGCAAGAGGGGAGGAGACCCAGTACTTC

v_call: TRBV4-3
clone_size: .
d_call: TRBD2
j_call: TRBJ2-2
cdr3_aa: CASSQLAGASVTGELFF
cdr3_nt: TGCGCCAGCAGCCAACTAGCGGGGGCCTCGGTCACCGGGGAGCTGTTTTTT

v_call: TRBV7-6
clone_size: .
d_call: TRBD2
j_call: TRBJ2-1
cdr3_aa: CASSFAGGRGNEQFF
cdr3_nt: TGTGCCAGCAGCTTCGCGGGGGGCCGAGGCAATGAGCAGTTCTTC

v_call: TRBV12-3/TRBV12-4
clone_size: many
d_call: .
j_call: TRBJ2-3
cdr3_aa: CATSDGGSTDTQYF
cdr3_nt: TGTGCCACCTCGGACGGCGGAAGCACAGATACGCAGTATTTT

v_call: TRBV7-9
clone_size: few
d_call: TRBD1
j_call: TRBJ2-5
cdr3_aa: CASSLRAGGVETQYF
cdr3_nt: TGTGCCAGCAGCTTAAGGGCAGGGGGAGTAGAGACCCAGTACTTC

v_call: TRBV12-3/TRBV12-4
clone_size: few
d_call: TRBD1
j_call: TRBJ2-5
cdr3_aa: CASSPRQGGQETQYF
cdr3_nt: TGTGCCAGCAGCCCTAGACAGGGGGGGCAAGAGACCCAGTACTTC

v_call: TRBV6-2/TRBV6-3
clone_size: .
d_call: .
j_call: TRBJ1-1
cdr3_aa: CASSRGEEVGFTEAFF
cdr3_nt: TGTGCCAGCAGTCGGGGTGAAGAGGTGGGTTTCACTGAAGCTTTCTTT

v_call: TRBV11-2
clone_size: .
d_call: .
j_call: TRBJ2-7
cdr3_aa: CASSLGASGPYEQYF
cdr3_nt: TGTGCCAGCAGCTTAGGAGCGTCGGGTCCCTACGAGCAGTACTTC

v_call: TRBV7-9
clone_size: few
d_call: .
j_call: TRBJ2-1
cdr3_aa: CASSPRTANEQFF
cdr3_nt: TGTGCCAGCAGCCCAAGGACAGCCAATGAGCAGTTCTTC

v_call: TRBV4-2
clone_size: many
d_call: .
j_call: TRBJ2-2
cdr3_aa: CASSQVGSGELFF
cdr3_nt: TGTGCCAGCAGCCAAGTAGGGTCCGGGGAGCTGTTTTTT

v_call: TRBV24-1
clone_size: .
d_call: TRBD2
j_call: TRBJ2-3
cdr3_aa: CATSDTLAGGPDTQYF
cdr3_nt: TGTGCCACCAGTGACACACTAGCGGGGGGGCCAGATACGCAGTATTTT

v_call: TRBV5-1
clone_size: many
d_call: .
j_call: TRBJ2-5
cdr3_aa: CASSISGYQETQYF
cdr3_nt: TGCGCCAGCAGCATATCAGGGTACCAAGAGACCCAGTACTTC

v_call: TRBV7-3
clone_size: few
d_call: .
j_call: TRBJ2-2
cdr3_aa: CASSQTGGTNTGELFF
cdr3_nt: TGTGCCAGCAGCCAGACGGGGGGCACGAACACCGGGGAGCTGTTTTTT

v_call: TRBV12-3/TRBV12-4
clone_size: .
d_call: .
j_call: TRBJ2-3
cdr3_aa: CASSRTSPNTDTQYF
cdr3_nt: TGTGCCAGCAGTCGGACAAGCCCCAACACAGATACGCAGTATTTT

v_call: TRBV12-5
clone_size: few
d_call: .
j_call: TRBJ1-2
cdr3_aa: CASGLGFWGYTF
cdr3_nt: TGTGCTAGTGGTTTGGGGTTCTGGGGCTACACCTTC

v_call: TRBV7-2
clone_size: .
d_call: .
j_call: TRBJ1-2
cdr3_aa: CASSDILGTTGYTF
cdr3_nt: TGTGCCAGCAGCGACATCTTAGGGACGACCGGCTACACCTTC

v_call: TRBV9
clone_size: few
d_call: .
j_call: TRBJ1-2
cdr3_aa: CASSVASPAGADYGYTF
cdr3_nt: TGTGCCAGCAGCGTAGCTTCCCCAGCGGGGGCCGACTATGGCTACACCTTC

v_call: TRBV10-3
clone_size: many
d_call: .
j_call: TRBJ1-1
cdr3_aa: CAISGWMNTEAFF
cdr3_nt: TGTGCCATCAGTGGTTGGATGAACACTGAAGCTTTCTTT

v_call: TRBV6-5
clone_size: .
d_call: TRBD2
j_call: TRBJ2-5
cdr3_aa: CASSGGLEETQYF
cdr3_nt: TGTGCCAGCAGTGGAGGACTAGAAGAGACCCAGTACTTC

v_call: TRBV7-2
clone_size: .
d_call: .
j_call: TRBJ1-2
cdr3_aa: CASSLAGGYTF
cdr3_nt: TGTGCCAGCAGCCTCGCAGGGGGCTACACCTTC

v_call: TRBV5-5
clone_size: .
d_call: .
j_call: TRBJ1-2
cdr3_aa: CASSLIGVGYTF
cdr3_nt: TGTGCCAGCAGCTTGATCGGGGTCGGCTACACCTTC

v_call: TRBV30
clone_size: few
d_call: .
j_call: TRBJ2-3
cdr3_aa: CAWTKGPTDTQYF
cdr3_nt: TGTGCCTGGACTAAAGGACCCACAGATACGCAGTATTTT

v_call: TRBV18
clone_size: .
d_call: .
j_call: TRBJ1-3
cdr3_aa: CASSPSGGPLSGNTIYF
cdr3_nt: TGTGCCAGCTCACCATCAGGCGGACCCCTCTCTGGAAACACCATATATTTT

v_call: TRBV6-5
clone_size: few
d_call: .
j_call: TRBJ1-2
cdr3_aa: CASSPRSRVGTF
cdr3_nt: TGTGCCAGCAGTCCGAGGAGCAGGGTCGGGACCTTC

v_call: TRBV7-3
clone_size: few
d_call: TRBD2
j_call: TRBJ2-3
cdr3_aa: CASSATGLGGREGNTQYF
cdr3_nt: TGTGCCAGCAGCGCGACGGGACTCGGGGGACGGGAGGGAAATACGCAGTATTTT

v_call: TRBV12-3/TRBV12-4
clone_size: few
d_call: TRBD1
j_call: TRBJ1-1
cdr3_aa: CASSPQGPRSEAFF
cdr3_nt: TGTGCCAGCAGTCCACAGGGGCCCAGGTCTGAAGCTTTCTTT

v_call: TRBV9
clone_size: few
d_call: TRBD2
j_call: TRBJ2-3
cdr3_aa: CASSVGGLAADTQYF
cdr3_nt: TGTGCCAGCAGCGTAGGTGGACTAGCGGCAGATACGCAGTATTTT